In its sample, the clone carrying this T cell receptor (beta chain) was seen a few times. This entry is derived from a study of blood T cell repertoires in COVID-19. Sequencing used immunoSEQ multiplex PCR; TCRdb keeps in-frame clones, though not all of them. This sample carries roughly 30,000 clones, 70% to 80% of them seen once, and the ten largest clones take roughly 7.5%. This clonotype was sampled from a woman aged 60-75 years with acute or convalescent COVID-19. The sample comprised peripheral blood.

CDR3 in DNA: TGTGCCAGCAGCCCAAGTCGGGGGGATGCTTCACCCCTCCACTTT. It codes for CASSPSRGDASPLHF. The rearrangement uses TRBV7-9 and TRBJ1-6, with D possibly matching TRBD1 (5 bases). CDR3 length equals 15 residues. Germline V gene lookup returns CDR1 SEHNR and CDR2 FQNEAQ (reference sequence). Trimming shortened V by 5 bases and J by 9 bases, and 17 bases separated the two germline ends.